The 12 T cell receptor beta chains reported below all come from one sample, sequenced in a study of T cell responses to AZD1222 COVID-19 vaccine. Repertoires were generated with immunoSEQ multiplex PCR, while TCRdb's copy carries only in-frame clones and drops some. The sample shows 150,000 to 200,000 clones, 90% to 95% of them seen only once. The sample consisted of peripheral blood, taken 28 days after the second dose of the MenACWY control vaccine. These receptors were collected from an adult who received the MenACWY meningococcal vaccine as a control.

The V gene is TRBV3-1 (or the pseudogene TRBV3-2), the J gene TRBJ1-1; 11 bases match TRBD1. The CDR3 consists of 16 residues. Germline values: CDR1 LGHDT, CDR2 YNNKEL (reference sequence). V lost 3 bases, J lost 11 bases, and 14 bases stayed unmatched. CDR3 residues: CASSHVTGTGGFRAFF. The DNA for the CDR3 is TGTGCCAGCAGCCATGTAACCGGGACAGGGGGATTTAGGGCTTTCTTT.

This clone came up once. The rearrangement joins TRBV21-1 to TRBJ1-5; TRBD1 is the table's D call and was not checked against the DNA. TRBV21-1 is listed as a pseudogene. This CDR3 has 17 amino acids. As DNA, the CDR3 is TGTGCCAGCAGCTTCCGGACAGGGGGCTGGGGGTATCAGCCCCAGCATTTT. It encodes CASSFRTGGWGYQPQHF.

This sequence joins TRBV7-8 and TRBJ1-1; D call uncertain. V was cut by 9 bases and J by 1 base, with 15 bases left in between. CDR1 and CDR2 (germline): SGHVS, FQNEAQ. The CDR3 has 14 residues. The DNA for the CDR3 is TGTGCCAGTAGCCCGACGGAAGCGAACACTGAAGCTTTCTTT. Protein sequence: CASSPTEANTEAFF. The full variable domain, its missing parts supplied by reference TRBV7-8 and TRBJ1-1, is GAGVSQSPRYKVAKRGQDVALRCDPISGHVSLFWYQQALGQGPEFLTYFQNEAQLDKSGLPSDRFFAERPEGSVSTLKIQRTQQEDSAVYLCASSPTEANTEAFFGQGTRLTVV.

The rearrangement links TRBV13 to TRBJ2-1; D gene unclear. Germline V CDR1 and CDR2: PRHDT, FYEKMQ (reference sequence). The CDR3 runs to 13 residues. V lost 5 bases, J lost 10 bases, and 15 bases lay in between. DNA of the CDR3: TGTGCCAGCAGCCCCCGTTTGCCAGAGGAGCAGTTCTTC. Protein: CASSPRLPEEQFF.

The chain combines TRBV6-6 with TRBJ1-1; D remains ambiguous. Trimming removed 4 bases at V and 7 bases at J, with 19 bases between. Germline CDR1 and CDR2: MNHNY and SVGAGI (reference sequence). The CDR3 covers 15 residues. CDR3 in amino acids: CASSSPPSGYNEAFF. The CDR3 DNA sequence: TGTGCCAGCAGTTCCCCCCCCTCCGGGTACAATGAAGCTTTCTTT.

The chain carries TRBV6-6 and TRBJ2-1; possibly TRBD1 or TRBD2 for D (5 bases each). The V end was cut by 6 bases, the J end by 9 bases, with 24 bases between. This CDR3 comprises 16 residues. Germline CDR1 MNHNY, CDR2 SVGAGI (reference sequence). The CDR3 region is CASRAPGAANSAEQFF. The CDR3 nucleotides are TGTGCCAGCAGAGCCCCCGGGGCTGCGAACTCCGCTGAGCAGTTCTTC.

The CDR3, as DNA: TGTGCCTGGAGTGCCCCCTACGAGCAGTACTTC. It encodes CAWSAPYEQYF. This rearrangement joins TRBV30 to TRBJ2-7; the D is unclear. Germline CDR1 GTSNPN, CDR2 SVGIG (reference sequence). This CDR3 contains 11 residues. Trimming shortened V by 1 base and J by 2 bases, and 3 bases separated the two germline ends.

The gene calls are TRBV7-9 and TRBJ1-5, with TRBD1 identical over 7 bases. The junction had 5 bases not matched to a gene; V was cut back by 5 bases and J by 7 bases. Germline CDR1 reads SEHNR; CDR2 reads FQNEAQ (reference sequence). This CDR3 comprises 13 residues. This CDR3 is CASSVRGPQPQHF. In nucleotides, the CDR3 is TGTGCCAGCAGCGTTAGGGGGCCCCAGCCCCAGCATTTT.

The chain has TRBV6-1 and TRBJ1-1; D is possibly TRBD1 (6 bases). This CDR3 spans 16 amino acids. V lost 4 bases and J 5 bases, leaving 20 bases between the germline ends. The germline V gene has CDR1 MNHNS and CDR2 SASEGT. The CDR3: CASSAHGSRGKTEAFF. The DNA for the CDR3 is TGTGCCAGCAGTGCACATGGAAGCAGGGGTAAGACTGAAGCTTTCTTT.

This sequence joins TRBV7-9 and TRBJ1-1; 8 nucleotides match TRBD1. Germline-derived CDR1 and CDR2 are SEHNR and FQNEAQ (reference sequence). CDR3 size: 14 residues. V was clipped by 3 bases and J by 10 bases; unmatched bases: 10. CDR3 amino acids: CASSFLSDRGRAFF. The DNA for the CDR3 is TGTGCCAGCAGCTTTTTATCCGACAGGGGAAGAGCTTTCTTT. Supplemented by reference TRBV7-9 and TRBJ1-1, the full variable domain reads DTGVSQNPRHKITKRGQNVTFRCDPISEHNRLYWYRQTLGQGPEFLTYFQNEAQLEKSRLLSDRFSAERPKGSFSTLEIQRTEQGDSAMYLCASSFLSDRGRAFFGQGTRLTVV.

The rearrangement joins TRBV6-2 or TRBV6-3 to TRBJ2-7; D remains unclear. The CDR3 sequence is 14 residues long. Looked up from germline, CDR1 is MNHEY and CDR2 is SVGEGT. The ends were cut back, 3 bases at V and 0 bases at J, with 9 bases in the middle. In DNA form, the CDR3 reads TGTGCCAGCAGTTATGGTTTGAACTCCTACGAGCAGTACTTC. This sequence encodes CASSYGLNSYEQYF.

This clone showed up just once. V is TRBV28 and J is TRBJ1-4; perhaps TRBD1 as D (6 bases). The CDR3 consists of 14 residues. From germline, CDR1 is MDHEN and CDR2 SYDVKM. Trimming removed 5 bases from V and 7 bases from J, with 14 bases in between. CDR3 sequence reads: CASSVTGGGEKLFF. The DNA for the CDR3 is TGTGCCAGCAGTGTGACTGGAGGGGGTGAAAAACTGTTTTTT. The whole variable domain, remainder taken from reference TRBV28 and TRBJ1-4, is DVKVTQSSRYLVKRTGEKVFLECVQDMDHENMFWYRQDPGLGLRLIYFSYDVKMKEKGDIPEGYSVSREKKERFSLILESASTNQTSMYLCASSVTGGGEKLFFGSGTQLSVL.